The TCR beta chain described here comes from a study of blood T cell repertoires in COVID-19. Whole-study context: COVID-19 samples, acute and convalescent, were from the United States, Italy and Spain. T cells, B-cell-depleted T cells, or PBMCs provided the cDNA or gDNA that served as material.

This clone was detected a few times. CDR1 is ENHRY and CDR2 is SYGVKD in the germline V gene. The V gene end was trimmed by 8 bases and the J gene end by 8 bases; junction bases not matched to a gene: 4. CDR3 length: 13 residues. Source study methods: Reference gene primer amplification in the assay estimated nucleated cell counts. Assay: immunoSEQ multiplex PCR; the TCRdb copy retains only in-frame clones and omits some. V, J and clone size were drawn from that table, and D and trimming were deduced from the DNA. Of under 350,000 clones listed, roughly nine tenths are singletons. Enrolled during active infection, Seattle patients were then followed longitudinally.

Sequenced input: peripheral blood. This chain uses TRBV10-3 with TRBJ1-6; TRBD1 matches at 9 bases. The clonotype was recovered from a woman between 25 and 40 years old with COVID-19, enrolled during active disease. CDR3 sequence: CAIAGQGDSPLHF. CDR3 sequence (DNA): TGTGCCATCGCGGGACAGGGTGATTCACCCCTCCACTTT.